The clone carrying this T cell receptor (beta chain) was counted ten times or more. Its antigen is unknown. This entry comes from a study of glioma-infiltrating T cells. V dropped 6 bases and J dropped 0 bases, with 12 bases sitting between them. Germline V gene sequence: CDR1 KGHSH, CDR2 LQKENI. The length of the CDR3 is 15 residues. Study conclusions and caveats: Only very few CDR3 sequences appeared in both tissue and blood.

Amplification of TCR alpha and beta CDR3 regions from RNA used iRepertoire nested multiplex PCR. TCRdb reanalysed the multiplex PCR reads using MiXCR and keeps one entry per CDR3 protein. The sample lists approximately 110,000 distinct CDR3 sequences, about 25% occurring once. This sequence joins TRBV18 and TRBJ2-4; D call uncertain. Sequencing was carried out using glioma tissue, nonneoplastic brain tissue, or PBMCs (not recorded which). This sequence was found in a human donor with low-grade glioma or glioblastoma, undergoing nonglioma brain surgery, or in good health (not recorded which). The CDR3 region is CASSDARLAKNIQYF. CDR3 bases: TGTGCCAGCTCTGACGCTAGATTAGCCAAAAACATTCAGTACTTC.